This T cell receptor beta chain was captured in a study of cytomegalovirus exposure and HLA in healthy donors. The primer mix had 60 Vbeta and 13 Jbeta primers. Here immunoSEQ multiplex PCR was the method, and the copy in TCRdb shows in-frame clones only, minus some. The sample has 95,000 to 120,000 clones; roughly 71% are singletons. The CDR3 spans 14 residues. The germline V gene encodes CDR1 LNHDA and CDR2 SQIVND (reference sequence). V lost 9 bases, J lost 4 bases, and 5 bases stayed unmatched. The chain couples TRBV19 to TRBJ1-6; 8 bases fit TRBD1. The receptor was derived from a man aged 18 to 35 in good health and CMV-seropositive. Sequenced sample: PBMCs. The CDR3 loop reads CASQDRAYNSPLHF. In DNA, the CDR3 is TGTGCCAGCCAGGACAGGGCTTATAATTCACCCCTCCACTTT.